This T cell receptor (beta chain) was profiled in a study of vaccination and CD4 T cells after COVID-19. About this clonotype itself: Its antigen is unidentified.

Cultured CD4+ T cell DNA underwent sequencing with the Oncomine TCR Beta short-read assay. TCRdb itself ran the PCR reads through MiXCR, one entry per CDR3 protein. The sample records just over 2,500 distinct CDR3 sequences, approximately 40% being singletons. The sample's treatment: approximately 9-day PBMC culture with coronavirus spike peptide pools or control peptides (ViraFEST assay). Gathering of the CD4+ T cells, from the unexposed donor, took place before the COVID-19 pandemic (2011-2018). CDR1 and CDR2 from the germline V gene are LNHDA and SQIVND (reference sequence). Trimming shortened V by 5 bases and J by 0 bases, and 11 bases separated the two germline ends. The CDR3 extends over 15 amino acids.

Sample: CD4+ T cells from blood, cultured in vitro. The chain is built from TRBV19 and TRBJ1-5, with TRBD1 as a possible D gene (5 bases). This receptor was identified in a human donor in good health. CDR3 nucleotides: TGTGCCAGTAGTTCAGGGCCTTATAGCAATCAGCCCCAGCATTTT. It yields the protein CASSSGPYSNQPQHF.